The rows below give T cell receptor beta chains drawn from one sample of a study of shared clonotypes between healthy human individuals. The assay was immunoSEQ multiplex PCR, and TCRdb's table has in-frame clones only and misses some. The sample carries 550,000 to 750,000 clones, 95% recorded once. The sample was naive CD8+ T cells sorted from blood. These receptor sequences come from a woman in her thirties in good health. CDR3s include the opening cysteine and the closing phenylalanine or tryptophan. D genes are given only for firm matches. The listing skips clone size in some rows; elsewhere it reads once, few, many or a size class.

v_call	cdr3_length	j_call	d_call	clone_size	cdr3_nt	cdr3_aa
TRBV5-1	14	TRBJ2-7	-	-	TGCGCCAGCAGCTGGACGGCGCTGTCCTACGAGCAGTACTTC	CASSWTALSYEQYF
TRBV4-1	12	TRBJ2-2	-	-	TGCGCCAGCAGCCAGTGGCTCGGGGAGCTGTTTTTT	CASSQWLGELFF
TRBV13	14	TRBJ2-7	TRBD2	-	TGTGCCAGCAGCCAGGGACTAGGTCCTTACGAGCAGTACTTC	CASSQGLGPYEQYF
TRBV5-4	13	TRBJ1-2	-	-	TGTGCCAGCAGCCTGGACAGCATCTATGGCTACACCTTC	CASSLDSIYGYTF
TRBV13	16	TRBJ2-1	-	-	TGTGCCAGCAGCTTAGGGGGACCTCAGTCCTACAATGAGCAGTTCTTC	CASSLGGPQSYNEQFF
TRBV5-4	13	TRBJ2-5	-	many	TGTGCCAGCAGCCTAGAGAGTGAAGAGACCCAGTACTTC	CASSLESEETQYF
TRBV27	11	TRBJ2-7	-	-	TGTGCCAGCAGCTCGAGGGGGGAGCAGTACTTC	CASSSRGEQYF
TRBV28	16	TRBJ2-7	TRBD2	-	TGTGCCAGCAGTTTATTCCAGACTAGCGGAGTATACGAGCAGTACTTC	CASSLFQTSGVYEQYF
TRBV29-1	11	TRBJ2-7	-	-	TGCAGCGTTGAATGGAGCTACGAGCAGTACTTC	CSVEWSYEQYF
TRBV29-1	10	TRBJ1-1	TRBD1	-	TGCAGCGTACAGGGGACTGAAGCTTTCTTT	CSVQGTEAFF
TRBV27	14	TRBJ2-7	-	-	TGTGCCAGCAGTTTAAGGGACCATAAGAACGAGCAGTACTTC	CASSLRDHKNEQYF
TRBV28	14	TRBJ2-4	-	-	TGTGCCAGCAGTTTAAACAATTTAGGAGACATTCAGTACTTC	CASSLNNLGDIQYF
TRBV7-6	16	TRBJ1-2	TRBD1	-	TGTGCCAGCAGAAAATTGGGACAGGAAGCTAACTATGGCTACACCTTC	CASRKLGQEANYGYTF
TRBV6-5	14	TRBJ2-1	TRBD1	-	TGTGCCAGCAGCCCGGACAGGGGGGGCAATGAGCAGTTCTTC	CASSPDRGGNEQFF
TRBV19	16	TRBJ1-5	-	-	TGTGCCAGTAGTATGGTACAAGGGTCCGGCAATCAGCCCCAGCATTTT	CASSMVQGSGNQPQHF
TRBV28	13	TRBJ1-2	-	-	TGTGCCAGCAGTTTAGATCCTTACAGTGGCTACACCTTC	CASSLDPYSGYTF
TRBV7-6	13	TRBJ1-4	TRBD1	-	TGTGCCACTACCGGGACAGGGGATGAAAAACTGTTTTTT	CATTGTGDEKLFF
TRBV15	19	TRBJ1-2	TRBD1	-	TGTGCCACCAGCAGAGATAAGGGGACAGGACTTGGGAGTGGCTATGGCTACACCTTC	CATSRDKGTGLGSGYGYTF
TRBV4-1	11	TRBJ1-5	-	-	TGCGCCAGCAGCACAACTCAGCCCCAGCATTTT	CASSTTQPQHF
TRBV2	15	TRBJ1-2	TRBD1	-	TGTGCCAGCAGTGAACTACAGGGGGGGTCCTATGGCTACACCTTC	CASSELQGGSYGYTF
TRBV7-8	12	TRBJ1-2	-	-	TGTGCCAGCAGCTTAGACCTCTATGGCTACACCTTC	CASSLDLYGYTF
TRBV2	16	TRBJ2-7	TRBD2	-	TGTGCCAGCAGTCGGGGACTAGCGGGAGTTCTCTACGAGCAGTACTTC	CASSRGLAGVLYEQYF
TRBV28	12	TRBJ2-7	-	-	TGTGCCAGCAGTTTGCCAGGCTACGAGCAGTACTTC	CASSLPGYEQYF
TRBV19	14	TRBJ1-6	TRBD1	-	TGTGCCAGTAGACACAGGGGGTTAAGTTCACCCCTCCACTTT	CASRHRGLSSPLHF
TRBV6-5	11	TRBJ2-1	-	-	TGTGCCAGCACTTCAGGTAATGAGCAGTTCTTC	CASTSGNEQFF
TRBV19	14	TRBJ1-1	-	-	TGTGCCAGTAGTGGGGCGGGACCGAACACTGAAGCTTTCTTT	CASSGAGPNTEAFF
TRBV7-8	18	TRBJ1-1	-	-	TGTGCCAGCAGCTTAAACCTGCCCCGGACGGACGAGGCCACTGAAGCTTTCTTT	CASSLNLPRTDEATEAFF
TRBV4-1	17	TRBJ2-3	TRBD2	-	TGCGCCAGCAGCCAAGAGCCGACGGGAGGTGGCAGAGATACGCAGTATTTT	CASSQEPTGGGRDTQYF
TRBV19	14	TRBJ2-7	TRBD1	-	TGTGCCAGTAGTTTCGTCCAGGGGGCCCACGAGCAGTACTTC	CASSFVQGAHEQYF
TRBV6-1	14	TRBJ1-2	-	-	TGTGCCAGCAGTGAAGCGGAGGGGCTGGGAGTGAACACCTTC	CASSEAEGLGVNTF
TRBV6-4	12	TRBJ1-1	-	-	TGTGCCAGCAGTGACGGGGGCGATGAAGCTTTCTTT	CASSDGGDEAFF
TRBV27	13	TRBJ2-7	-	few	TGTGCCAGCAGTTTATCCCCCTCCTACGAGCAGTACTTC	CASSLSPSYEQYF
TRBV11-2	16	TRBJ2-2	TRBD2	-	TGTGCCAGCAGCTTAGAGGGACTAGCCAGTCCCGGGGAGCTGTTTTTT	CASSLEGLASPGELFF
TRBV27	13	TRBJ2-7	-	-	TGTGCCAGCAGTTTTTACAGGGACTACGAGCAGTACTTC	CASSFYRDYEQYF
TRBV28	13	TRBJ2-1	-	once	TGTGCCAGCACCCTTGCGGTTTTTAATGAGCAGTTCTTC	CASTLAVFNEQFF
TRBV27	15	TRBJ2-7	-	-	TGTGCCAGCAGTTTAGGACCTCCCCCGGGTTACGAGCAGTACTTC	CASSLGPPPGYEQYF
TRBV10-2	16	TRBJ2-7	-	-	TGCGCCAGCAGTGAGGCCACCGGGAGTTTCGAGTACGAGCAGTACTTC	CASSEATGSFEYEQYF
TRBV29-1	11	TRBJ1-2	-	few	TGCAGCGTTAGGGACACAGATGGCTACACCTTC	CSVRDTDGYTF
TRBV2	19	TRBJ2-3	-	-	TGTGCCAGCAGTGAAGCGCTTCAGATAGGGACTGTAGACACAGATACGCAGTATTTT	CASSEALQIGTVDTDTQYF
TRBV27	13	TRBJ2-3	-	-	TGTGCCAGCCGGGAACGTCGCACAGATACGCAGTATTTT	CASRERRTDTQYF
TRBV2	15	TRBJ1-6	TRBD1	-	TGTGCCAGCCTTGATACAGGGGGAGGTGATTCACCCCTCCACTTT	CASLDTGGGDSPLHF
TRBV15	17	TRBJ1-5	TRBD1	-	TGTGCCACCAGCAGAGATAGAGTAGACAGGGACAATCAGCCCCAGCATTTT	CATSRDRVDRDNQPQHF
TRBV7-7	15	TRBJ2-5	TRBD1	-	TGTGCCAGCAGCTTAGAAGAGGGGGCCCAAGAGACCCAGTACTTC	CASSLEEGAQETQYF
TRBV18	16	TRBJ2-3	-	-	TGTGCCAGCTCACTTGTTTACCGGGAATTAGCGGATACGCAGTATTTT	CASSLVYRELADTQYF
TRBV5-6	15	TRBJ1-5	-	-	TGTGCCAGCAGCTTGGGTACCTATAGCAATCAGCCCCAGCATTTT	CASSLGTYSNQPQHF
TRBV5-1	14	TRBJ1-1	-	-	TGCGCCAGCAGCTTGGGGGATACGAACACTGAAGCTTTCTTT	CASSLGDTNTEAFF
TRBV7-9	17	TRBJ2-7	-	-	TGTGCCAGCAGCGAGGCTGAGGGCAGGGTTGGTTCCTACGAGCAGTACTTC	CASSEAEGRVGSYEQYF
TRBV11-3	13	TRBJ2-7	-	-	TGTGCCAGCAGCTCGGGACACCTCTACGAGCAGTACTTC	CASSSGHLYEQYF
TRBV7-6	12	TRBJ1-1	-	-	TGTGCCAGCAGCTTAGGCGAGACTGAAGCTTTCTTT	CASSLGETEAFF